The 21 T cell receptor beta chains given below trace back to one sample, sequenced in a study of regulatory T cells in long-lasting Graves disease. Time point reported: persistent/refractory GD, antithyroid drugs over 5 years with positive TRAb. PBMC RNA was the source of the TCR library. Arm-PCR of CDR3 regions and iRepertoire HTBI primers were the basis on which TCR beta libraries were built. A single record per CDR3 protein comes from TCRdb applying MiXCR to the multiplex PCR reads. Of 700,000 or so distinct CDR3 sequences in the sample, about 30% were seen once. Sequenced material: peripheral blood mononuclear cells (PBMCs), taken when the disease was refractory, from a patient treated with antithyroid drugs. These receptors were obtained from a female donor with Graves disease.

V is TRBV27 and J is TRBJ2-1, with 15 bases fitting TRBD2. CDR3 length equals 19 residues. Germline CDR1 MNHEY, CDR2 SMNVEV (reference sequence). V lost 4 bases to trimming and J lost 2 bases; unmatched junction nucleotides: 9. For the CDR3, the DNA is TGTGCCAGCAGTTCCTCCGGGACTAGCGGGAGGTGGCCCTACAATGAGCAGTTCTTC. Amino acid sequence: CASSSSGTSGRWPYNEQFF.

This CDR3 reads CATSRRRTANEKLFF. In DNA form, the CDR3 reads TGTGCCACCAGCAGGAGGAGGACAGCCAATGAAAAACTGTTTTTT. This chain connects TRBV15 to TRBJ1-4; possibly TRBD1 for D (6 bases). Germline-derived CDR1 and CDR2 are LNHNV and YYDKDF (reference sequence). Trimming left V 3 bases short and J 5 bases short, with 13 bases between. This CDR3 spans 15 amino acids.

The chain couples TRBV6-1 to TRBJ1-2; D gene unclear. Trimming left V 7 bases short and J 10 bases short, with 16 bases between. The germline gives CDR1 MNHNS, CDR2 SASEGT. CDR3 size: 12 residues. In nucleotides, the CDR3 is TGTGCCAGCACCGTCCACTCCACTCCCTACACCTTC. It yields the protein CASTVHSTPYTF.

The sample holds many counts of this clonotype. The chain combines TRBV29-1 with TRBJ2-5; D possibly matches TRBD1 or TRBD2 (5 bases each). The V and J ends lost 3 bases and 4 bases respectively, with 15 bases between them. This CDR3 is built from 14 residues. Germline CDR1 SQVTM, CDR2 ANQGSEA. CDR3 region: CSVDSQGAGETQYF. CDR3 bases: TGCAGCGTTGACAGCCAGGGTGCGGGAGAGACCCAGTACTTC. The full variable domain, with the rest looked up from reference TRBV29-1 and TRBJ2-5, is SAVISQKPSRDICQRGTSLTIQCQVDSQVTMMFWYRQQPGQSLTLIATANQGSEATYESGFVIDKFPISRPNLTFSTLTVSNMSPEDSSIYLCSVDSQGAGETQYFGPGTRLLVL.

The V call is TRBV3-1, the J call TRBJ1-3, with D unclear. Per the germline V gene, CDR1 is LGHDT and CDR2 is YNNKEL (reference sequence). The length of the CDR3 is 14 residues. The germline V and J ends were trimmed by 1 base and 7 bases, with 11 bases remaining between them. The CDR3 spells CASSQVNGGNTIYF. The CDR3 coding sequence is TGTGCCAGCAGCCAAGTGAACGGCGGCAACACCATATATTTT.

The chain uses TRBV11-2 and TRBJ1-1, with 7 bases matching TRBD1. V shed 6 bases, J shed 1 base, and the junction held 8 bases outside the gene matches. This CDR3 is built from 15 residues. The germline V gene has CDR1 SGHAT and CDR2 FQNNGV. CDR3 amino acids: CASSKGRGENTEAFF. CDR3 nucleotides: TGTGCCAGCAGTAAGGGCAGGGGGGAGAACACTGAAGCTTTCTTT.

This clonotype was seen only a few times. The rearrangement joins TRBV27 to TRBJ1-5; no definite D call. Trimming pared 3 bases from V and 9 bases from J, leaving 15 bases between. CDR3 length equals 14 residues. Germline V CDR1 and CDR2: MNHEY, SMNVEV (reference sequence). The CDR3 loop is CASSFIGPSRPQHF. For the CDR3, the DNA is TGTGCCAGCAGTTTCATTGGCCCCTCCCGGCCCCAGCATTTT.

At least ten counts were recorded for this clonotype. The chain couples TRBV12-3 or TRBV12-4 to TRBJ2-5; D unclear. The CDR3 totals 14 residues. Trimming cost V 2 bases and J 6 bases, with 13 bases left between them. The chain's CDR3 is CASSLRQARKTQYF. The CDR3 DNA reads as TGTGCCAGCAGTTTAAGGCAGGCCCGAAAGACCCAGTACTTC.

This chain joins TRBV29-1 and TRBJ2-2; D call uncertain. The CDR3 covers 11 residues. Germline V CDR1 and CDR2: SQVTM, ANQGSEA. With 7 bases removed from V and 7 bases from J, the gap between germline ends came to 10 bases. CDR3 residues: CSAEELGELFF. CDR3 coding DNA: TGCAGCGCCGAGGAGCTCGGGGAGCTGTTTTTT.

This clonotype was seen a handful of times. This sequence joins TRBV5-6 and TRBJ2-2; perhaps D is TRBD1 or TRBD2 (6 bases each). CDR1 is SGHDT, CDR2 YYEEEE, per germline. The CDR3 sequence is 13 residues long. The germline V and J ends were trimmed by 5 bases and 4 bases, with 9 bases remaining between them. The CDR3 region is CASSRGRTGELFF. The CDR3, as DNA: TGTGCCAGCAGTCGGGGGCGCACCGGGGAGCTGTTTTTT.

The chain combines TRBV20-1 with TRBJ2-5, with D maybe TRBD2 (6 bases). Germline CDR1 and CDR2: DFQATT and SNEGSKA (reference sequence). CDR3 length equals 11 residues. CDR3: CMIAELETQYF. CDR3 nucleotides: TGCATGATAGCGGAGCTGGAGACCCAGTACTTC.

This chain joins TRBV20-1 and TRBJ2-7, with D possibly called TRBD1 or TRBD2 (5 bases each). V was pared by 6 bases and J by 2 bases, with 11 bases between. The CDR3 covers 12 residues. Germline CDR1 and CDR2: DFQATT and SNEGSKA (reference sequence). The DNA for the CDR3 is TGCAGTGCCGTAGGGACCACCTACGAGCAGTACTTC. It yields the protein CSAVGTTYEQYF.

The CDR3 protein is CATNAQGGQPQHF. CDR3 coding DNA: TGTGCCACCAATGCACAGGGTGGTCAGCCCCAGCATTTT. J is TRBJ1-5 and V is TRBV15, with D possibly matching TRBD1 (6 bases). CDR3 size: 13 residues. Deletions cut 7 bases from V and 6 bases from J, with 13 bases between. CDR1 LNHNV and CDR2 YYDKDF come from the germline V gene (reference sequence).

J is TRBJ2-7 and V is TRBV9, with D unclear. Germline V gene lookup returns CDR1 SGDLS and CDR2 YYNGEE. The CDR3 contains 14 residues. With 5 bases removed from V and 1 base from J, the gap between germline ends came to 13 bases. CDR3 coding DNA: TGTGCCAGCAGTGCTACGGGCCGATCCTACGAGCAGTACTTC. Encoded protein: CASSATGRSYEQYF.

This clonotype was counted many times. The chain links TRBV11-2 to TRBJ2-7, with 9 bases that match TRBD1. The CDR3 has 15 residues. Germline-derived CDR1 and CDR2 are SGHAT and FQNNGV. With V trimmed by 0 bases and J by 5 bases, 5 bases remained unmatched. In DNA form, the CDR3 reads TGTGCCAGCAGCTTAGACGGGGACAGGGTCGACGAGCAGTACTTC. Its protein product is CASSLDGDRVDEQYF.

V is TRBV19 and J is TRBJ1-1; D is undetermined. Trimming cost V 0 bases and J 2 bases, with 10 bases left between them. There are 15 residues in the CDR3. Germline CDR1 reads LNHDA; CDR2 reads SQIVND (reference sequence). CDR3 protein: CASSIDSRANTEAFF. CDR3 sequence (DNA): TGTGCCAGTAGTATAGACTCAAGGGCTAACACTGAAGCTTTCTTT.

The table lists this clonotype with a few counts. V is TRBV3-1 and J is TRBJ2-5; the D gene is possibly TRBD2 (5 bases). Germline V lookup: CDR1 LGHDT, CDR2 YNNKEL (reference sequence). The CDR3 is made up of 13 amino acids. The V gene lost 3 bases and the J gene lost 5 bases, with 10 bases spanning the gap. CDR3 sequence: CASSHLAPETQYF. The CDR3 region has the DNA TGTGCCAGCAGCCATCTAGCTCCTGAGACCCAGTACTTC.

This sequence joins TRBV7-9 and TRBJ2-7; D ambiguous. Germline CDR1 reads SEHNR; CDR2 reads FQNEAQ (reference sequence). The CDR3 runs 14 residues. Trimming removed 0 bases at V and 6 bases at J, with 12 bases between. CDR3 region: CASSLASPSTEQYF. In nucleotides, the CDR3 is TGTGCCAGCAGCTTAGCCTCTCCGTCGACCGAGCAGTACTTC.

This clonotype was found a few times. The genes are TRBV28 and TRBJ2-7; D may be TRBD1 or TRBD2 (6 bases each). The germline V gene has CDR1 MDHEN and CDR2 SYDVKM. The germline V and J ends were trimmed by 7 bases and 7 bases, with 23 bases remaining between them. This CDR3 comprises 15 residues. For the CDR3, the DNA is TGTGCCAGCAACTCGGGGGACAACCGACTTTGGGAGCAGTACTTC. Encoded protein: CASNSGDNRLWEQYF.

V usage is TRBV6-5 and J usage is TRBJ1-5; D is ambiguous. Trimming removed 2 bases at V and 7 bases at J, with 9 bases between. Germline values: CDR1 MNHEY, CDR2 SVGAGI. There are 13 residues in the CDR3. The CDR3 DNA reads as TGTGCCAGCAGTTACGCGCAGAACCAGCCCCAGCATTTT. Translated, it gives CASSYAQNQPQHF.

This clonotype showed up just a few times. The chain links TRBV5-1 to TRBJ1-1; D may be TRBD1 (5 bases). Between the trimmed V and J ends, which lost 1 base and 0 bases, there was a span of 16 bases. The V gene's germline CDR1 is SGHRS and CDR2 YFSETQ. This CDR3 contains 17 residues. CDR3 amino acids: CASSLRGAATMNTEAFF. CDR3 nucleotide sequence: TGCGCCAGCAGCTTGCGCGGGGCAGCAACTATGAACACTGAAGCTTTCTTT.